This T cell receptor beta chain emerged from a study of PD-1 blockade in classical Hodgkin lymphoma (TCRdb year 2020). The study in broad terms: Nivolumab dosing was 3 mg/kg intravenously every 2 weeks, continuing until either disease progression or unacceptable toxicity. To define a peripheral blood immune signature of response to PD-1 blockade in classical Hodgkin lymphoma, the study combined TCR beta sequencing with CyTOF. Paper-wide results and their limitations: The study was restricted to a single clinical trial cohort, and the causes of repertoire differences, possibly disease activity or prior therapy, were left undefined. Lower diversity was observed in patients in whom nivolumab was started less than 1 year after ASCT, and these patients were excluded from later analyses so that confounding by immune reconstitution would be avoided. Trial patients with a complete response had baseline diversity similar to that of newly diagnosed patients, while partial responders and progressors had significantly lower diversity. Baseline TCR diversity was reported to be lower in newly diagnosed patients than in healthy donors and to be lower still in relapsed/refractory patients. CD4+ but not CD8+ TCR diversity rose significantly by C4D1 (p=0.0027 vs p=0.16), most apparent in complete responders (p=0.02).

The CDR3 spans 15 residues, from the cysteine through the phenylalanine. Only CDR3 DNA remains: 45 bases, in frame from the first base. CDR1 and CDR2 are read off the germline V gene as SGHTA and FQGNSA. V and J are truncated by 5 bases and 3 bases respectively, leaving an intervening sequence of 17 bases. Reading the label with the study, this specimen's time point is: cycle 4 day 1 (C4D1), after less than seven weeks of nivolumab. Every trial patient had relapsed after autologous stem cell transplantation, and cohorts A, B and C differed in prior brentuximab vedotin exposure. The trial cohort included around 56 patients with relapsed/refractory classical Hodgkin lymphoma, and each patient had a best overall response of complete response, partial response or progressive disease. Single-agent nivolumab was administered to trial patients in the multi-cohort phase II CheckMate 205 trial. Best overall response was determined by an independent review committee according to the 2007 International Working Group response criteria. Trial PBMCs were collected just before the start of nivolumab (C1D1) and during therapy at cycle 2 day 1 and cycle 4 day 1. Peripheral blood was collected in 8 mL Vacutainer Cell Preparation Tubes, from which PBMCs were isolated by centrifugation and then cryopreserved.

Comment on this clone: Its target antigen remains unknown. Base qualities are not provided; no much larger clone lies one nucleotide away.

Genomic DNA was isolated using the Qiagen DNeasy kit from unsorted PBMCs as well as from negatively selected CD4+ and CD8+ fractions. TCR beta CDR3 regions were subjected to amplification by immunoSEQ multiplex PCR with primers that anneal to V and J segments. A synthetic immune receptor repertoire was used to minimize amplification bias, and remaining bias was computationally removed after sequencing. Under the source paper's analysis protocol: Repertoire diversity was quantified as the Shannon entropy index using custom Python scripts. Unsorted, CD4+ and CD8+ repertoires were examined separately, except in combined analyses, for which CD4+ and CD8+ sequences were merged in silico. Clonal expansion was defined as at least a 2-fold frequency increase after treatment relative to C1D1, with a pseudocount of 0.5 for undetected baseline clones. Singleton clones were defined as clones with 0 or 1 copy at C1D1, and non-singleton clones were defined as clones with 2 or more copies. By matching protein sequences in sorted samples from the same patient, clones expanded in unsorted samples were annotated as CD4+, CD8+ or unknown. Diversity changes from C1D1 to C4D1 were tested in paired samples using Wilcoxon tests. TCRdb stores this immuneACCESS table with in-frame sequences only. Part of the clones is absent; in the studies checked, under half of the shortfall reflects unresolved V genes, and no reason is known for the rest. V, J and clone size are those of that table, while D and trimming were read from the DNA. This sample gives about 61,000 clones in total; approximately 90% of them show up just once. Together, the top ten hold over 7.5% of the sample.

This receptor was taken from a human donor with classical Hodgkin lymphoma. The chain is made from TRBV7-2 and TRBJ2-7, with the D gene not confidently named. Sequencing used peripheral blood mononuclear cells (PBMCs), obtained before the fourth cycle of nivolumab. The bases read TGTGCCAGCAGCCCCGGGTTCTCAAGACACTACGAGCAGTACTTC. This yields the protein CASSPGFSRHYEQYF.